Given below is one T cell receptor beta chain in context. The sample belongs to a study of cytomegalovirus exposure and HLA in healthy donors. This CDR3 has 14 residues. With 3 bases clipped from V and 13 bases from J, the junction kept 14 bases outside the gene matches. Germline V lookup: CDR1 SGHTA, CDR2 FQGTGA. The PCR used 60 Vbeta and 13 Jbeta primers. Produced via immunoSEQ multiplex PCR; TCRdb's table is partial and in-frame only. The table shows approximately 160,000 clones, with 75% to 90% occurring only once. Specimen: PBMCs. The sequence was collected from a woman aged 18-29 years in good health and CMV-seronegative. The chain links TRBV7-3 to TRBJ2-7, with 8 bases lining up with TRBD1. The CDR3 sequence is CASSLSGGQGAHYF. Here the CDR3 DNA reads TGTGCCAGCAGCTTGAGTGGAGGACAGGGAGCCCATTACTTC.